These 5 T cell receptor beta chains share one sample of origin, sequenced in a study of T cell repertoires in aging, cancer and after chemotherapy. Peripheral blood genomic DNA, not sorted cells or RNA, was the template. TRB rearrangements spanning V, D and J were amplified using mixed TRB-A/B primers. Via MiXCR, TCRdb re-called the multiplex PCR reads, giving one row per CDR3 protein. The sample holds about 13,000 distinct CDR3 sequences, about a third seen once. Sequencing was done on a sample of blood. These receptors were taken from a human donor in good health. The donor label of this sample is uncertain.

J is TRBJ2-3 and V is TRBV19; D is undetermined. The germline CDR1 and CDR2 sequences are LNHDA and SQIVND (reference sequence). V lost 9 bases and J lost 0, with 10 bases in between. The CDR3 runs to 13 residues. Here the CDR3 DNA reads TGTGCCAGCAGTGACGGGAGCACAGATACGCAGTATTTT. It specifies CASSDGSTDTQYF.

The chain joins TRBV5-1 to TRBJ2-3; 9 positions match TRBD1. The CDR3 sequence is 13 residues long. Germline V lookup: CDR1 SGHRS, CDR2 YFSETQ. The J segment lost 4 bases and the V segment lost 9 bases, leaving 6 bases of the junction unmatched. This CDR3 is CATSGTGPDTQYF. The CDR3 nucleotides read TGCGCCACCTCCGGGACAGGGCCAGATACGCAGTATTTT. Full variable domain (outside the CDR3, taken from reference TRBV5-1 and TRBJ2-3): KAGVTQTPRYLIKTRGQQVTLSCSPISGHRSVSWYQQTPGQGLQFLFEYFSETQRNKGNFPGRFSGRQFSNSRSEMNVSTLELGDSALYLCATSGTGPDTQYFGPGTRLTVL.

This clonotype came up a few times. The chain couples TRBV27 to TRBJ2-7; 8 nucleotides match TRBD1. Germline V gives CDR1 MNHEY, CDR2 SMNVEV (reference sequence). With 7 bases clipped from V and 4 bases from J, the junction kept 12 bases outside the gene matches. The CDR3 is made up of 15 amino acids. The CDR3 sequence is CASKRAGQGTYEQYF. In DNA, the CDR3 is TGTGCCAGCAAAAGGGCCGGACAGGGTACATACGAGCAGTACTTC.

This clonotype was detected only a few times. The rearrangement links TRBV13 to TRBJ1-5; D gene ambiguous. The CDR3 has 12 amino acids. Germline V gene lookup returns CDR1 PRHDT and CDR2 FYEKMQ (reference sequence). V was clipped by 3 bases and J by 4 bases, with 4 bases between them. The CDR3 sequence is CASSLSNQPQHF. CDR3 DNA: TGTGCCAGCAGCTTGAGTAATCAGCCCCAGCATTTT.

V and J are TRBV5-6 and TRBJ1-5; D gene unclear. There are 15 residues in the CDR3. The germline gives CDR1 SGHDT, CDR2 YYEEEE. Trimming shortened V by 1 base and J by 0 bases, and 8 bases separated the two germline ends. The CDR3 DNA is TGTGCCAGCAGCTTGAGTGGTTATAGCAATCAGCCCCAGCATTTT. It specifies CASSLSGYSNQPQHF.